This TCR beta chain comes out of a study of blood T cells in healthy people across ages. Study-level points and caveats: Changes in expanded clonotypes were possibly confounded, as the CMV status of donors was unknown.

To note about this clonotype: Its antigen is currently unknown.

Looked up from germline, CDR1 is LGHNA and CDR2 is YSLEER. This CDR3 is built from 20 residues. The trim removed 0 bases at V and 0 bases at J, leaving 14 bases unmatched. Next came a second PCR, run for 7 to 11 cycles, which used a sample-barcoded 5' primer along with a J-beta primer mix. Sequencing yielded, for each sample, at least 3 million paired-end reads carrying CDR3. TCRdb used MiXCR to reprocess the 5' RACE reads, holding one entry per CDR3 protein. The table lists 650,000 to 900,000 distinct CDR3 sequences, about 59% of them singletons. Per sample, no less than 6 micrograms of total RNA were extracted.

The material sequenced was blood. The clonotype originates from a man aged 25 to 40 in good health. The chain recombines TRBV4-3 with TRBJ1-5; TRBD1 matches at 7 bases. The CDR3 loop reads CASSQDLETGPPYSNQPQHF. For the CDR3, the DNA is TGCGCCAGCAGCCAAGATCTCGAGACAGGGCCACCTTATAGCAATCAGCCCCAGCATTTT.